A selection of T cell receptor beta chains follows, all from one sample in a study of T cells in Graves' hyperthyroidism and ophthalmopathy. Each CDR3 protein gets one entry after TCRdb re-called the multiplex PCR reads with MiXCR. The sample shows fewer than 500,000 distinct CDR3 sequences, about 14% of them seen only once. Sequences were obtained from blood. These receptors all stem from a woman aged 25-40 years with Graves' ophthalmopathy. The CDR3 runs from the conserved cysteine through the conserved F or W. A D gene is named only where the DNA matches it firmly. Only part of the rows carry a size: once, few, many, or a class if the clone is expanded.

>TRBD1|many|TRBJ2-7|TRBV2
CASSVGQSLYEQYF
TGTGCCAGCAGTGTGGGACAGAGTCTCTACGAGCAGTACTTC
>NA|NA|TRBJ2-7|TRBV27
CASSSPARYLYEQYF
TGTGCCAGCAGTTCCCCCGCGCGTTATCTATACGAGCAGTACTTC
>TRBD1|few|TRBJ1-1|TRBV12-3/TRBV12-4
CASTSWRQGASTEAFF
TGTGCCAGCACCTCCTGGAGACAGGGGGCGAGCACTGAAGCTTTCTTT
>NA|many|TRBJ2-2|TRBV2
CASKERGNTGELFF
TGTGCCAGCAAGGAAAGGGGGAACACCGGGGAGCTGTTTTTT
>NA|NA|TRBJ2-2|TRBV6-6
CASSYLRGNTGELFF
TGTGCCAGCAGTTACTTACGGGGGAACACCGGGGAGCTGTTTTTT
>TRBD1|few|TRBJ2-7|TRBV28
CASSLWTGGIYEQYF
TGTGCCAGCAGTCTCTGGACAGGGGGTATCTACGAGCAGTACTTC
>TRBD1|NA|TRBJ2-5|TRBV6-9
CASSFWNPGQGVQETQYF
TGTGCCAGCAGTTTCTGGAATCCGGGACAGGGAGTCCAAGAGACCCAGTACTTC
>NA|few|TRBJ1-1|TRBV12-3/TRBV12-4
CASSLSPGKAEAFF
TGTGCCAGCAGTTTATCCCCGGGGAAGGCTGAAGCTTTCTTT
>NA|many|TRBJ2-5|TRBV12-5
CASGLRGTAQETQYF
TGTGCTAGTGGTTTGAGGGGGACGGCACAAGAGACCCAGTACTTC
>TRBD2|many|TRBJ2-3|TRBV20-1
CSAYGTSGGAHTDTQYF
TGCAGTGCTTATGGGACTAGCGGGGGGGCCCACACAGATACGCAGTATTTT
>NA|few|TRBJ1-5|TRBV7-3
CAQHLPGRPRGNQPQHF
TGTGCCCAGCATCTCCCGGGGCGGCCTCGGGGCAATCAGCCCCAGCATTTT
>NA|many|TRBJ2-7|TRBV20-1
CSANRPGTSYEQYF
TGCAGTGCTAATCGGCCGGGGACCTCCTACGAGCAGTACTTC
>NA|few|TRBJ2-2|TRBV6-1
CASSERQGNTGELFF
TGTGCCAGCAGTGAGAGGCAGGGAAACACCGGGGAGCTGTTTTTT
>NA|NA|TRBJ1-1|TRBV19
CASSPLGVLPGAEAFF
TGTGCCAGTAGTCCACTAGGGGTTCTGCCTGGGGCTGAAGCTTTCTTT
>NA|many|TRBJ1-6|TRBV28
CASSLSRTSYNSPLHF
TGTGCCAGCAGTTTAAGCAGAACCTCCTATAATTCACCCCTCCACTTT
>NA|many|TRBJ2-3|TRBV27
CASSYTDLRTDTQYF
TGTGCCAGCAGTTATACGGACTTACGCACAGATACGCAGTATTTT
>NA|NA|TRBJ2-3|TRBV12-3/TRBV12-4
CASSPGSPLVSDTQYF
TGTGCCAGCAGTCCGGGCAGCCCTCTTGTTTCTGATACGCAGTATTTT
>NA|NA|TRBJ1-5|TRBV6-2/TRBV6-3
CASSVPGVSNQPQHF
TGTGCCAGCAGTGTGCCAGGGGTGAGCAATCAGCCCCAGCATTTT